The T cell receptor (beta chain) described here comes from a study of regulatory T cells in long-lasting Graves disease. Germline CDR1 and CDR2: KGHDR and SFDVKD. Unmatched junction bases numbered 5, after V lost 0 bases and J lost 7 bases. CDR3 length equals 15 residues. Noted time point: newly diagnosed GD, antithyroid drugs for less than 3 months. The TCR library was made from RNA that had been extracted from PBMCs in TRIzol. CDR3 regions were amplified by Arm-PCR using iRepertoire HTBI primers to build TCR beta libraries. Using its own MiXCR run on the multiplex PCR reads, TCRdb lists one record per CDR3 protein. The table records hundreds of thousands of distinct CDR3 sequences, roughly 15% of them present only once. This same sample was also part of a study on T cells in Graves' hyperthyroidism and ophthalmopathy.

This clonotype was sampled from a woman in her thirties with Graves disease. The sample was peripheral blood mononuclear cells (PBMCs), taken at new diagnosis, from a patient treated with antithyroid drugs. V gene TRBV24-1 combines with J gene TRBJ2-1, with 7 bases identical to TRBD2. CDR3 sequence reads: CATSDLGGGGNEQFF. Written as DNA, the CDR3 is TGTGCCACCAGTGATTTGGGGGGGGGGGGGAATGAGCAGTTCTTC.